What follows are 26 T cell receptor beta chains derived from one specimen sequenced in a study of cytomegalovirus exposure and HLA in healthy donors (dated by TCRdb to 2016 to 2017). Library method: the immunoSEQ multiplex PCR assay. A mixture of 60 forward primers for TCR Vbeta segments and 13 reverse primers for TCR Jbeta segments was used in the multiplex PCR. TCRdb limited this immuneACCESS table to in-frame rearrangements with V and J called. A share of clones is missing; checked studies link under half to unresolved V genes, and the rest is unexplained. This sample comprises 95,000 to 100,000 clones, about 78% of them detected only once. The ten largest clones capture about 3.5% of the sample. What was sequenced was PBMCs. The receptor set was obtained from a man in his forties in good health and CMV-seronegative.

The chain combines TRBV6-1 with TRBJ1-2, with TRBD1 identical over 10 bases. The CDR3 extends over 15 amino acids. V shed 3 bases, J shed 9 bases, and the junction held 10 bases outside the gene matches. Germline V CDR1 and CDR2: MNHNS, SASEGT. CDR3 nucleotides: TGTGCCAGCAGTGATAGGACAGGGGGACCTATTAGCTACACCTTC. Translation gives CASSDRTGGPISYTF.

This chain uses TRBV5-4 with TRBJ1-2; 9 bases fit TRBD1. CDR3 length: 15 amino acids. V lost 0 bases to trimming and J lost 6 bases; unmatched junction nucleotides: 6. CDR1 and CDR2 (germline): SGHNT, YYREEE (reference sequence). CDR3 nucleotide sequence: TGTGCCAGCAGCTTGGAGGGCGACAGGGGGGATGGCTACACCTTC. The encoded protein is CASSLEGDRGDGYTF.

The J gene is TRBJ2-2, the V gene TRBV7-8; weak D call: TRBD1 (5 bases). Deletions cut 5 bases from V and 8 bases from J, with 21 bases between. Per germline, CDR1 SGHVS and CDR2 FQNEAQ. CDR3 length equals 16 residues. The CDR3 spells CASSLYDRAGWGELFF. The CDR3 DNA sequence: TGTGCCAGCAGCCTTTATGACAGAGCTGGGTGGGGGGAGCTGTTTTTT.

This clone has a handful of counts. In DNA form, the CDR3 reads TGTGCCAGTAGAACTAGCGGGGGTGGAGATACGCAGTATTTT. It encodes CASRTSGGGDTQYF. The gene calls are TRBV19 and TRBJ2-3, with TRBD2 matching 11 bases. Germline CDR1 reads LNHDA; CDR2 reads SQIVND (reference sequence). J gave up 5 bases and V 6 bases, and 4 bases lay outside the gene matches. The CDR3 is made up of 14 amino acids.

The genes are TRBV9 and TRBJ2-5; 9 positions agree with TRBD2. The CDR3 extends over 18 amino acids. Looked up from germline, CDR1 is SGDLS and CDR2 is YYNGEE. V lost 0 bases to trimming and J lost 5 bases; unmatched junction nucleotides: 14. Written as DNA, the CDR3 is TGTGCCAGCAGCGTAGGTAGGGCCACGGTAGCGGGGGTGGAGACCCAGTACTTC. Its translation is CASSVGRATVAGVETQYF.

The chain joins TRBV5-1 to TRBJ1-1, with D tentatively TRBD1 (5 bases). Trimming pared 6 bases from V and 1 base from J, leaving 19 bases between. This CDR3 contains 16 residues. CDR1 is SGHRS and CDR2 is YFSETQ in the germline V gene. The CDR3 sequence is CASTAGGGSGNTEAFF. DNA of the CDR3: TGCGCCAGCACGGCCGGCGGGGGTTCCGGGAACACTGAAGCTTTCTTT.

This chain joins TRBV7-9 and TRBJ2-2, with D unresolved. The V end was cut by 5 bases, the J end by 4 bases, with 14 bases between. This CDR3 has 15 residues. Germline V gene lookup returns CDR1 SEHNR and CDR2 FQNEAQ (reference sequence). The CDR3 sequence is CASSPSTLATGELFF. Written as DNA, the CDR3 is TGTGCCAGCAGCCCCAGCACCTTAGCCACCGGGGAGCTGTTTTTT.

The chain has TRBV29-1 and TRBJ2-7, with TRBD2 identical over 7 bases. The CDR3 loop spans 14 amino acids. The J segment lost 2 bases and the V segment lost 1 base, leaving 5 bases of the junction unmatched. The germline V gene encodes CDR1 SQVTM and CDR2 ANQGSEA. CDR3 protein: CSVEVAGGTYEQYF. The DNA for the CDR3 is TGCAGCGTTGAAGTAGCGGGTGGCACCTACGAGCAGTACTTC.

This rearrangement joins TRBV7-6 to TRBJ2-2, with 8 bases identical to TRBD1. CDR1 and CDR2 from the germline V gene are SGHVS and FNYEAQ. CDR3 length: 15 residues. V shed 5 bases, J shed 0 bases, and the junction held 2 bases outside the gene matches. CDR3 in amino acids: CASSKGQANTGELFF. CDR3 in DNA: TGTGCCAGCAGCAAGGGACAGGCGAACACCGGGGAGCTGTTTTTT.

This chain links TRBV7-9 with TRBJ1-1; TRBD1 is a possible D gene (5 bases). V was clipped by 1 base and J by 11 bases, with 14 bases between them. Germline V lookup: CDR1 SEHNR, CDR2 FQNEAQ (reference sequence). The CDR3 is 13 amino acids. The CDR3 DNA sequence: TGTGCCAGCAGCTTAGAGGAGATGACAGTGGCTTTCTTT. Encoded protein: CASSLEEMTVAFF.

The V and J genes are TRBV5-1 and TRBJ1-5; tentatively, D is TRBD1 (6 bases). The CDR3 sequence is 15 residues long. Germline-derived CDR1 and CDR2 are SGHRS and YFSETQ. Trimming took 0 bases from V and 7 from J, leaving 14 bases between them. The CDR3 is CASSLEGQGHQPQHF. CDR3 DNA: TGCGCCAGCAGCTTGGAGGGGCAGGGACACCAGCCCCAGCATTTT.

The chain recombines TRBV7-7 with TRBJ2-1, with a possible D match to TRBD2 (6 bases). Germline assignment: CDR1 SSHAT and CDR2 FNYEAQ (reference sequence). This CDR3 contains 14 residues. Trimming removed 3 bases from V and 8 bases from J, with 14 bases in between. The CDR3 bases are TGTGCCAGCAGCTTGGGGACTGGCAGCGATGAGCAGTTCTTC. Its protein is CASSLGTGSDEQFF.

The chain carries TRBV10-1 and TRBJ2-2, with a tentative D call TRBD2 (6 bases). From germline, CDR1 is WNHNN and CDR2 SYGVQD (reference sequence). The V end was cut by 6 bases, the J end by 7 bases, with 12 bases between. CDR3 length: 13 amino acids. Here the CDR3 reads CASRRDAVGELFF. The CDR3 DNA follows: TGCGCCAGCAGGCGGGACGCTGTCGGGGAGCTGTTTTTT.

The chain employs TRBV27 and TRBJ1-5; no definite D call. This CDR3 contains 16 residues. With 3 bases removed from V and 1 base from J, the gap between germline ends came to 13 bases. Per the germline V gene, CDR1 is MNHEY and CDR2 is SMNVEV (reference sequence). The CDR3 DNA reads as TGTGCCAGCAGTTTGAAATCCGGGGTCAGCAATCAGCCCCAGCATTTT. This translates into CASSLKSGVSNQPQHF.

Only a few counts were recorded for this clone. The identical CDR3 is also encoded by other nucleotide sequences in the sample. The CDR3 DNA sequence: TGTGCCAGCAGTTACCGGGACAGAGGGCACTACGAGCAGTACTTC. Encoded protein: CASSYRDRGHYEQYF. This sequence joins TRBV6-5 and TRBJ2-7; 7 positions agree with TRBD1. The CDR3 is 15 residues long. Germline lookup yields CDR1 MNHEY and CDR2 SVGAGI. The V segment lost 2 bases and the J segment 3 bases; nucleotides outside the gene matches: 7.

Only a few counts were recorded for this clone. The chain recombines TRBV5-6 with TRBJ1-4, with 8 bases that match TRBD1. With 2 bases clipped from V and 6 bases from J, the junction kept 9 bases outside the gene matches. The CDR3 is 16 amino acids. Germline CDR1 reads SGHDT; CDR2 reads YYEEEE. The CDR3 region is CASSLQEGTGHEKLFF. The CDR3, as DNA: TGTGCCAGCAGCTTACAGGAGGGGACAGGCCATGAAAAACTGTTTTTT.

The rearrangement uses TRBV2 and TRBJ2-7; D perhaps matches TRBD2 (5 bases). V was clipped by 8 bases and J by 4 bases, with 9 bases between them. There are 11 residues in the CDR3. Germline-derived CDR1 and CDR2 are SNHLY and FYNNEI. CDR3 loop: CASRGRYEQYF. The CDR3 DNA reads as TGTGCCAGCCGGGGAAGATACGAGCAGTACTTC.

CDR3 coding DNA: TGTGCCAGCAGTTACTCGAGGGGAGACAGGGGCTATGGCTACACCTTC. Translation gives CASSYSRGDRGYGYTF. The J gene is TRBJ1-2, the V gene TRBV6-6; TRBD1 agrees at 8 bases. V shed 0 bases, J shed 4 bases, and the junction held 7 bases outside the gene matches. Germline values: CDR1 MNHNY, CDR2 SVGAGI (reference sequence). This CDR3 is built from 16 residues.

CDR3 sequence (DNA): TGCGCCAGCAGCCTTAGCGGGGGACGCACAGATACGCAGTATTTT. Translating gives CASSLSGGRTDTQYF. The chain couples TRBV5-1 to TRBJ2-3; 9 nucleotides align to TRBD2. J lost 1 base, V lost 4 bases, and 4 bases had no gene match. The CDR3 extends over 15 amino acids. Germline values: CDR1 SGHRS, CDR2 YFSETQ.

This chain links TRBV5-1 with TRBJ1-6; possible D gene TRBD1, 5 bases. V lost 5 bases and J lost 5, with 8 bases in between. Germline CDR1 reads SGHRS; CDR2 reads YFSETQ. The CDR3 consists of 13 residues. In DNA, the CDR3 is TGCGCCAGCAGTCGGGGGAATAATTCACCCCTCCACTTT. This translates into CASSRGNNSPLHF.

This CDR3 is CASSLSGGAPDTQYF. The CDR3 bases are TGCGCCAGCAGCTTGAGCGGGGGGGCTCCAGATACGCAGTATTTT. This chain connects TRBV5-1 to TRBJ2-3; TRBD2 aligns across 10 bases. The germline gives CDR1 SGHRS, CDR2 YFSETQ. This CDR3 comprises 15 residues. After removal of 1 base from V and 4 bases from J, the junction contained 3 bases not matched to a gene.

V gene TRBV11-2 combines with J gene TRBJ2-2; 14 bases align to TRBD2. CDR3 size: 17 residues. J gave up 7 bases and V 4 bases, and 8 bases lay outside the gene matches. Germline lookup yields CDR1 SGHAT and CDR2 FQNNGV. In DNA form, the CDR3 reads TGTGCCAGCAGCTCCCGGGGGACTAGCGGGAGAAACGGGGAGCTGTTTTTT. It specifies CASSSRGTSGRNGELFF.

CDR3 coding DNA: TGTGCCAGCAGAATGACAGGGGGCCCTTACAATGAGCAGTTCTTC. It translates to CASRMTGGPYNEQFF. The rearrangement links TRBV2 to TRBJ2-1; 10 nucleotides agree with TRBD1. V was pared by 6 bases and J by 4 bases, with 6 bases of the junction left unmatched. This CDR3 comprises 15 residues. Germline CDR1 reads SNHLY; CDR2 reads FYNNEI.

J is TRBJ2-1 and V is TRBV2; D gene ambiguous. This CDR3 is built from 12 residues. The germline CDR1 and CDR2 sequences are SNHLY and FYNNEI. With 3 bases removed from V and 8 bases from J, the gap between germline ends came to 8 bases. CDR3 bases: TGTGCCAGCAGTGACACAACCCATGAGCAGTTCTTC. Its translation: CASSDTTHEQFF.

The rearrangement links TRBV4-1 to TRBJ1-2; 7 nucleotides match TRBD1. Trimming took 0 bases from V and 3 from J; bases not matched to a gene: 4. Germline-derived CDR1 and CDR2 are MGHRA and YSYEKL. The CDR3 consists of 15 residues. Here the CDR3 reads CASSQEEDRDYGYTF. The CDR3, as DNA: TGCGCCAGCAGCCAAGAAGAAGACAGGGACTATGGCTACACCTTC.

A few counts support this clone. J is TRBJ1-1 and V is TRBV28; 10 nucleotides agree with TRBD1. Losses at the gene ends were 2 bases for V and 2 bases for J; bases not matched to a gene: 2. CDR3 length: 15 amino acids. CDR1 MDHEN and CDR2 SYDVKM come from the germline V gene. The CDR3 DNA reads TGTGCCAGCAGTTTAGGGGACAGGGGAAACACTGAAGCTTTCTTT. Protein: CASSLGDRGNTEAFF.